This T cell receptor beta chain was observed in a study of shared T cell receptors in the human thymus. The method was immunoSEQ multiplex PCR; TCRdb's version includes in-frame clones alone and lacks a portion of them. The sample contains approximately 760,000 clones, 80% to 90% of which appear only once. Trimming cost V 3 bases and J 5 bases, with 15 bases left between them. The CDR3 sequence is 15 residues long. Looked up from germline, CDR1 is SGDLS and CDR2 is YYNGEE. These sequences were also reported in another study, on human thymus T cells. Per that study: Each of the donors was a healthy Finnish infant who was undergoing open corrective cardiac surgery for congenital heart defects. Thymic tissue was derived from resections collected during corrective heart surgery. Thymic repertoires of unrelated individuals were reported in related research to overlap highly.

The chain recombines TRBV9 with TRBJ2-4; maybe TRBD2 (5 bases). Sequences were obtained from thymocytes. The receptor was isolated from a girl less than two years old with a congenital heart defect. The CDR3 sequence is CASSANGEFENIQYF. The DNA for the CDR3 is TGTGCCAGCAGCGCGAACGGGGAGTTCGAAAACATTCAGTACTTC.